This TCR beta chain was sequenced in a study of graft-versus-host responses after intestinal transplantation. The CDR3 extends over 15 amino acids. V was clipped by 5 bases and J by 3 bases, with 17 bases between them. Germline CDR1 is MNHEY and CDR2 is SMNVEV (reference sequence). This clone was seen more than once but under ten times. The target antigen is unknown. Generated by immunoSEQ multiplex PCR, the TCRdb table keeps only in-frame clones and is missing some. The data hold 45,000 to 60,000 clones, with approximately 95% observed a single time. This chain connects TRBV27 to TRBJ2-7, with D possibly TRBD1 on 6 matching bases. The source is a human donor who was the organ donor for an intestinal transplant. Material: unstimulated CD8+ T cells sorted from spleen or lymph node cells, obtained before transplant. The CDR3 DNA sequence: TGTGCCAGCAGTCGTTTTGGGGGCTCCATCTACGAGCAGTACTTC. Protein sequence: CASSRFGGSIYEQYF.